This TCR beta chain was found in a study of neurological immune-mediated disorders. Every sequencing run drew on 15-18 subjects and yielded over 200 million TCR-beta sequences. TCRdb reprocessed the 5' RACE reads via MiXCR and lists one record per CDR3 protein. The repertoire includes about 84,000 distinct CDR3 sequences, 10% of them detected once, and about 1.7% sits in the top ten. The study, taken as a whole, reports: The absence of any CDR3 amino acid sequence shared by expanded clones across subjects suggests that repertoires were private in all groups.

From 2 million PBMCs stored at -80 C, the unsorted libraries were generated. The germline CDR1 and CDR2 sequences are DFQATT and SNEGSKA (reference sequence). This CDR3 comprises 12 residues. The V end was cut by 6 bases, the J end by 1 base, with 10 bases between. About this clonotype: Its target is not known.

Sequenced sample: PBMCs. The origin of this receptor is a middle-aged man in good health. The chain is built from TRBV20-1 and TRBJ2-7, with a possible D match to TRBD1 (6 bases). CDR3 sequence: CSAFQGSYEQYF. Here the CDR3 DNA reads TGCAGTGCCTTCCAGGGGTCCTACGAGCAGTACTTC.